These T cell receptor beta chains were read from a single sample in a study of blood T cells in healthy people across ages. TCRdb itself ran the 5' RACE reads through MiXCR, one entry per CDR3 protein. Found here are fewer than 700,000 distinct CDR3 sequences, around 43% of them singletons; the top ten hold approximately 29%. The specimen was blood. These receptors came from an elderly man in good health. CDR3s include the opening cysteine and the closing phenylalanine or tryptophan. The D gene is left open where the match is weak. A row's size may be missing; if present it is once, few, many or a size class.

cdr3_length: 14
v_call: TRBV3-1
clone_size: .
d_call: .
j_call: TRBJ2-7
cdr3_nt: TGTGCCAGCAGCCAAGGGGGCCTCTCCTACGAGCAGTACTTC
cdr3_aa: CASSQGGLSYEQYF

cdr3_length: 12
v_call: TRBV12-3/TRBV12-4
clone_size: .
d_call: .
j_call: TRBJ1-2
cdr3_nt: TGTGCCAGCAGTTTATTAGATTATGGCTACACCTTC
cdr3_aa: CASSLLDYGYTF

cdr3_length: 13
v_call: TRBV30
clone_size: .
d_call: .
j_call: TRBJ1-2
cdr3_nt: TGTGCCTGGAGTGTACAGGCTTTGGGGGGCTACACCTTC
cdr3_aa: CAWSVQALGGYTF

cdr3_length: 14
v_call: TRBV28
clone_size: .
d_call: .
j_call: TRBJ1-2
cdr3_nt: TGTGCCAGCAGCCCCAGAGGACAGACCTATGGCTACACCTTC
cdr3_aa: CASSPRGQTYGYTF

cdr3_length: 20
v_call: TRBV6-2/TRBV6-3
clone_size: few
d_call: .
j_call: TRBJ2-6
cdr3_nt: TGTGCCAGCAGTTACCCACCTGGAACAGGTGGTCCCTCTGGGGCCAACGTCCTGACTTTC
cdr3_aa: CASSYPPGTGGPSGANVLTF

cdr3_length: 16
v_call: TRBV4-3
clone_size: few
d_call: .
j_call: TRBJ2-6
cdr3_nt: TGCGCCAGCAGCCAGCGGACGGCCCCTGGGGCCAACGTCCTGACTTTC
cdr3_aa: CASSQRTAPGANVLTF

cdr3_length: 14
v_call: TRBV20-1
clone_size: .
d_call: TRBD2
j_call: TRBJ2-7
cdr3_nt: TGCAGTGCTAGAGATCCAAATACTAGCGCTGAGCAGTACTTC
cdr3_aa: CSARDPNTSAEQYF

cdr3_length: 16
v_call: TRBV5-1
clone_size: few
d_call: TRBD1
j_call: TRBJ2-3
cdr3_nt: TGCGCCAGCAGCTTAACGGGACAGCAAGCCACAGATACGCAGTATTTT
cdr3_aa: CASSLTGQQATDTQYF

cdr3_length: 15
v_call: TRBV4-2
clone_size: many
d_call: TRBD2
j_call: TRBJ2-1
cdr3_nt: TGTGCCAGCAGCCCGACTAGCGGGAGGGTTGATGAGCAGTTCTTC
cdr3_aa: CASSPTSGRVDEQFF

cdr3_length: 16
v_call: TRBV6-6
clone_size: few
d_call: .
j_call: TRBJ2-7
cdr3_nt: TGTGCCAGCAGCGGTGGGGTAACAGGGACGCTCTACGAGCAGTACTTC
cdr3_aa: CASSGGVTGTLYEQYF

cdr3_length: 16
v_call: TRBV9
clone_size: .
d_call: TRBD2
j_call: TRBJ2-5
cdr3_nt: TGTGCCAGCAGCGTAGATGGCAGCCTAGCGGGGGATGAGCAGTACTTC
cdr3_aa: CASSVDGSLAGDEQYF

cdr3_length: 17
v_call: TRBV27
clone_size: once
d_call: .
j_call: TRBJ1-6
cdr3_nt: TGTGCCAGCAGTTTTATGACAGACGACTCCTATAATTCACCCCTCCACTTT
cdr3_aa: CASSFMTDDSYNSPLHF

cdr3_length: 15
v_call: TRBV27
clone_size: .
d_call: .
j_call: TRBJ1-1
cdr3_nt: TGTGCCAGCAGTTTAAGGGAGGGCCTGAACACTGAAGCTTTCTTT
cdr3_aa: CASSLREGLNTEAFF

cdr3_length: 13
v_call: TRBV4-2
clone_size: .
d_call: .
j_call: TRBJ2-7
cdr3_nt: TGTGCCAGCAGCCAGGCCGGACTGGATGAGCAGTACTTC
cdr3_aa: CASSQAGLDEQYF

cdr3_length: 14
v_call: TRBV29-1
clone_size: few
d_call: TRBD2
j_call: TRBJ2-1
cdr3_nt: TGCAGCGGTAAAGAAAGCGGGGGTTGGAATGAGCAGTTCTTC
cdr3_aa: CSGKESGGWNEQFF

cdr3_length: 14
v_call: TRBV28
clone_size: .
d_call: .
j_call: TRBJ1-5
cdr3_nt: TGTGCCAGCAGTTTTCGTACAGGGAGTCAGCCCCAGCATTTT
cdr3_aa: CASSFRTGSQPQHF

cdr3_length: 16
v_call: TRBV5-1
clone_size: .
d_call: .
j_call: TRBJ2-7
cdr3_nt: TGCGCCAGCAGCTTGGGGGCGGACCCTAGGGCCTACGAGCAGTACTTC
cdr3_aa: CASSLGADPRAYEQYF

cdr3_length: 15
v_call: TRBV4-1
clone_size: .
d_call: TRBD1
j_call: TRBJ2-7
cdr3_nt: TGCGCCAGCAGCCAAGGTGCCACAGGGGTCGGGGAGCAGTACTTC
cdr3_aa: CASSQGATGVGEQYF

cdr3_length: 13
v_call: TRBV6-5
clone_size: .
d_call: TRBD1
j_call: TRBJ2-3
cdr3_nt: TGTGCCAGCAGGTCTGGGACAGTCGATACGCAGTATTTT
cdr3_aa: CASRSGTVDTQYF